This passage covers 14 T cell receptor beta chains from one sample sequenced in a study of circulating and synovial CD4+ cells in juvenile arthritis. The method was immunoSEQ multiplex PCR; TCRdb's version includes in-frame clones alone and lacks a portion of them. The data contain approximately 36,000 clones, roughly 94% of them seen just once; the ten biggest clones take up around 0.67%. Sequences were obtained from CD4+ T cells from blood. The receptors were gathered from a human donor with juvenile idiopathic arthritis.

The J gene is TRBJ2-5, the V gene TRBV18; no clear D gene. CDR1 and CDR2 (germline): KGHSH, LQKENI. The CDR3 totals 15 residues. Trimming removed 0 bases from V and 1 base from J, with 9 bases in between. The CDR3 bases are TGTGCCAGCTCACCACCATCCAGGTCCCAAGAGACCCAGTACTTC. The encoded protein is CASSPPSRSQETQYF.

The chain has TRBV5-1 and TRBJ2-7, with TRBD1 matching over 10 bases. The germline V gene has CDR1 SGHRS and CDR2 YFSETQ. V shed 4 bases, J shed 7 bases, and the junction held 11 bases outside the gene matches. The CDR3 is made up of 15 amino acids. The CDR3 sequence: CASSPGTGAAGEQYF. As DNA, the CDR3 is TGCGCCAGCAGCCCAGGGACAGGGGCAGCAGGAGAGCAGTACTTC.

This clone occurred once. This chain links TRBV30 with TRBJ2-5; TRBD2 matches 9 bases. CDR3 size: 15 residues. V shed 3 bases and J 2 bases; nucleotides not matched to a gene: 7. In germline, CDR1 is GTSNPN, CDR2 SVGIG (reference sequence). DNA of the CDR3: TGTGCCTGGAGGACTCCGGGACTAGCACAAGAGACCCAGTACTTC. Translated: CAWRTPGLAQETQYF.

The DNA for the CDR3 is TGTGCCAGCAGCACAGGGGCCTCCTACAATGAGCAGTTCTTC. It codes for CASSTGASYNEQFF. The chain joins TRBV7-2 to TRBJ2-1; 7 nucleotides agree with TRBD1. V was pared by 5 bases and J by 0 bases, with 1 base of the junction left unmatched. The germline V gene encodes CDR1 SGHTA and CDR2 FQGNSA. The CDR3 sequence is 14 residues long.

Here the CDR3 reads CASSHNRAIGNTIYF. The CDR3 DNA reads as TGTGCCAGCAGCCATAACAGGGCAATTGGAAACACCATATATTTT. This rearrangement joins TRBV14 to TRBJ1-3; TRBD1 is a possible D gene (6 bases). Trimming removed 3 bases from V and 3 bases from J, with 12 bases in between. Germline-derived CDR1 and CDR2 are SGHDN and FVKESK. This CDR3 is built from 15 residues.

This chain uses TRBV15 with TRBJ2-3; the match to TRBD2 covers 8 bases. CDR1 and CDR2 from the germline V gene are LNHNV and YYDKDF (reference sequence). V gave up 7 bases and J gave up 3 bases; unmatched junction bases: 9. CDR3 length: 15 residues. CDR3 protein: CATTPRTSFTDTQYF. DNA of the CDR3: TGTGCCACCACCCCCCGGACTAGCTTTACAGATACGCAGTATTTT.

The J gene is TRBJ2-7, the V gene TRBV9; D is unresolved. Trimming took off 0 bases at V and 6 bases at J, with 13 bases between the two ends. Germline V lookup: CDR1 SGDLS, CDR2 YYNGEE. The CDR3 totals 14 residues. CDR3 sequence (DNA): TGTGCCAGCAGCGTAGACGTTGGAAGGAGCGAGCAGTACTTC. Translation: CASSVDVGRSEQYF.

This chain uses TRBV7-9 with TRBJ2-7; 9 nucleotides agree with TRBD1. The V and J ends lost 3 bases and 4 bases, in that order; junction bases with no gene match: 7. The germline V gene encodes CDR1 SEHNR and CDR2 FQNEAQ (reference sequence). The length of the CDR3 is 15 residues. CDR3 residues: CASSFGQGWKYEQYF. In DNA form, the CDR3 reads TGTGCCAGCAGCTTCGGACAGGGGTGGAAATACGAGCAGTACTTC.

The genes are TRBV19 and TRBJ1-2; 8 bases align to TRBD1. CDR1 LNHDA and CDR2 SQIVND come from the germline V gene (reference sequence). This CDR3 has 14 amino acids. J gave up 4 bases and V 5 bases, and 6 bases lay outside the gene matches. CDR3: CASSVLTGGYGYTF. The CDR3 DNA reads TGTGCCAGTAGTGTCCTAACAGGGGGCTATGGCTACACCTTC.

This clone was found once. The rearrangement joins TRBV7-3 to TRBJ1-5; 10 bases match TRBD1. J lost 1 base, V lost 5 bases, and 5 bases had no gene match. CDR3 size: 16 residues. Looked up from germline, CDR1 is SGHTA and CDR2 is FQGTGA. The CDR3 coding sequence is TGTGCCAGCAGCCGTGACAGGGGGCAGAGCAATCAGCCCCAGCATTTT. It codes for CASSRDRGQSNQPQHF.

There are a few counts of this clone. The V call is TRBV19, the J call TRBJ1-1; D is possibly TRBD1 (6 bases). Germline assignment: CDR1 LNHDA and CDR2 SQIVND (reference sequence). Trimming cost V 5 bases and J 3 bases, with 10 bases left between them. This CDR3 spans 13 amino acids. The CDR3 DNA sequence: TGTGCCAGTAGTTATCGGACAGACACTGAAGCTTTCTTT. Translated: CASSYRTDTEAFF.

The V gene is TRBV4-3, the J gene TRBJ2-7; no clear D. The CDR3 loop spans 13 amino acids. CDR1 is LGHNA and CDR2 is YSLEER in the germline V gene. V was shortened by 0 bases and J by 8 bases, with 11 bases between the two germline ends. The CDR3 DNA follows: TGCGCCAGCAGCCAAGATGTTCCCTCCCAGCAGTACTTC. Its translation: CASSQDVPSQQYF.

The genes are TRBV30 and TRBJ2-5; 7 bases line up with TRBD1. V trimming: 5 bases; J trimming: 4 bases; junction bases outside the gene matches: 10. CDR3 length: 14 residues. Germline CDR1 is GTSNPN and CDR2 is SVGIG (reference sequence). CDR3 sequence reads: CAWGTGTAAETQYF. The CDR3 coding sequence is TGTGCCTGGGGGACCGGGACAGCAGCAGAGACCCAGTACTTC. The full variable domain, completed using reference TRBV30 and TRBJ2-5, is SQTIHQWPATLVQPVGSPLSLECTVEGTSNPNLYWYRQAAGRGLQLLFYSVGIGQISSEVPQNLSASRPQDRQFILSSKKLLLSDSGFYLCAWGTGTAAETQYFGPGTRLLVL.

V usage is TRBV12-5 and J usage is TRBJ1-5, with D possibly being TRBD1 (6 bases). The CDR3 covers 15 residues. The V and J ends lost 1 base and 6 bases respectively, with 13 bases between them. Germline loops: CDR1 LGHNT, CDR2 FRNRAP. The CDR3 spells CASGLGDIPGQPQHF. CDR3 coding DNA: TGTGCTAGTGGTTTGGGGGACATCCCAGGTCAGCCCCAGCATTTT.